This TCR beta chain stems from a study of shared clonotypes between healthy human individuals. Study findings and constraints: Shared clonotypes across all four donors exceeded non-shared ones in generation probability. The sole specimen, blood, was sampled, and tissue repertoires likely differ. In general, naive subsets displayed greater estimated richness than memory subsets did.

Sequencing used immunoSEQ multiplex PCR; TCRdb keeps in-frame clones, though not all of them. The sample contains 2 million to 2.5 million clones, approximately 95% of which appear only once. On this clone: What it binds is not known.

The CDR3 length is 15 residues. Germline V CDR1 and CDR2: MNHEY, SVGAGI. Trimming took off 0 bases at V and 2 bases at J, with 11 bases between the two ends. This chain joins TRBV6-5 and TRBJ2-7, with D perhaps TRBD2 (6 bases). The source of this sequence is a man in his late teens or twenties in good health. Some clones in this sample may be carry-over from other donors' samples. The sequenced material came from naive CD4+ T cells from PBMCs. Specified subset: CD45RA+ positively selected. The CDR3 here is CASSYSASVPYEQYF. DNA for the CDR3: TGTGCCAGCAGTTACTCGGCTAGCGTACCCTACGAGCAGTACTTC.